This paragraph reports one T cell receptor (beta chain). The sample holds other DNA sequences that translate to the same CDR3. The table came from immunoSEQ multiplex PCR; TCRdb's copy has only in-frame clones and leaves some out. Of around 100,000 clones in the sample, 80% to 95% are singletons; the top ten hold 0.54%. Trimming removed 3 bases from V and 2 bases from J, with 5 bases in between. The germline CDR1 and CDR2 sequences are LNHDA and SQIVND (reference sequence). CDR3 size: 13 residues. These data come from a study of OX40 agonist ivuxolimab in advanced cancers. The sample consisted of CD4+ or CD8+ T cells sorted from blood, taken in a trial of the OX40 agonist ivuxolimab. J is TRBJ1-5 and V is TRBV19; D not resolved. The origin of this receptor is an adult with an advanced solid tumor such as melanoma, head and neck, liver or kidney cancer. CDR3 sequence reads: CASSIDGNQPQHF. The DNA of the CDR3 is TGTGCCAGTAGTATCGACGGCAATCAGCCCCAGCATTTT.